The 21 T cell receptor beta chains in this list originate from one sample, sequenced in a study of T cells in Graves' hyperthyroidism and ophthalmopathy. RNA transcripts yielded amplified TCR beta CDR3 regions. First-round RT-PCR with HTBI primers amplified the TCR CDR3 region. Each CDR3 protein gets one entry after TCRdb re-called the multiplex PCR reads with MiXCR. The table includes more than 500,000 distinct CDR3 sequences, 12% to 15% detected once. The material sequenced was blood. The receptors were gathered from a woman aged 35 to 49 with Graves' hyperthyroidism.

In its sample, this clonotype was seen many times. This sequence joins TRBV3-1 and TRBJ2-3; TRBD2 matches 8 bases. After removal of 3 bases from V and 1 base from J, the junction contained 3 bases not matched to a gene. Germline V gene data show CDR1 as LGHDT and CDR2 as YNNKEL (reference sequence). This CDR3 has 15 residues. CDR3 coding DNA: TGTGCCAGCAGCCACGACGGGGGGGGCACAGATACGCAGTATTTT. Translation gives CASSHDGGGTDTQYF.

This clonotype was seen more than once but under ten times. The chain joins TRBV28 to TRBJ2-7; TRBD2 aligns across 8 bases. The trim removed 5 bases at V and 6 bases at J, leaving 12 bases unmatched. The germline gives CDR1 MDHEN, CDR2 SYDVKM. The CDR3 length is 15 residues. In nucleotides, the CDR3 is TGTGCCAGCAGTGGAGGGACTAGAGGTGGGGGCGAGCAGTACTTC. This encodes CASSGGTRGGGEQYF.

This clonotype has ten or more counts. This chain uses TRBV11-2 with TRBJ2-4; weak D call: TRBD1 (6 bases). CDR3 length: 14 residues. From germline, CDR1 is SGHAT and CDR2 FQNNGV. V shed 5 bases and J shed 8 bases, with 16 bases lying between them. DNA of the CDR3: TGTGCCAGCAGCGAGAGACAGGCGAAGGACATTCAGTACTTC. The encoded protein is CASSERQAKDIQYF.

At least ten counts were recorded for this clonotype. The CDR3: CSAGQAGTYNEQFF. The CDR3 DNA sequence: TGCAGTGCTGGGCAAGCAGGAACCTACAATGAGCAGTTCTTC. The chain combines TRBV20-1 with TRBJ2-1; D is uncertain. Germline lookup yields CDR1 DFQATT and CDR2 SNEGSKA (reference sequence). V was clipped by 5 bases and J by 2 bases, with 13 bases between them. The CDR3 consists of 14 residues.

This clonotype was recorded at least ten times. This chain links TRBV18 with TRBJ2-7, with 10 bases aligning to TRBD1. V trimming: 6 bases; J trimming: 7 bases; junction bases outside the gene matches: 9. CDR3 length equals 14 residues. Germline V gene lookup returns CDR1 KGHSH and CDR2 LQKENI. DNA of the CDR3: TGTGCCAGCTCGACCGGGACAGGGGCCTTGGAGCAGTACTTC. As protein: CASSTGTGALEQYF.

This clonotype was recorded at least ten times. The rearrangement uses TRBV18 and TRBJ1-1; possibly TRBD1 for D (5 bases). Germline-derived CDR1 and CDR2 are KGHSH and LQKENI. V was clipped by 3 bases and J by 5 bases, with 10 bases between them. CDR3 length: 13 amino acids. In DNA, the CDR3 is TGTGCCAGCTCACCGTCGGGGGAAACTGAAGCTTTCTTT. Encoded protein: CASSPSGETEAFF.

The chain is built from TRBV6-5 and TRBJ2-6, with D uncertain. Trimming left V 0 bases short and J 4 bases short, with 7 bases between. The CDR3 sequence is 15 residues long. The germline V gene has CDR1 MNHEY and CDR2 SVGAGI. The CDR3 sequence: CASSYSISGANVLTF. CDR3 DNA sequence: TGTGCCAGCAGTTACTCGATTTCCGGGGCCAACGTCCTGACTTTC.

This clonotype has ten or more counts. The rearrangement uses TRBV20-1 and TRBJ1-1, with D maybe TRBD1 (6 bases). The CDR3 is 13 residues long. The V end lost 2 bases, the J end lost 2 bases, and 9 bases lay between the germline ends. From germline, CDR1 is DFQATT and CDR2 SNEGSKA (reference sequence). CDR3 coding DNA: TGCAGTGCTAGAAGACAGGCCAACACTGAAGCTTTCTTT. Translating gives CSARRQANTEAFF.

This clonotype has a handful of counts. This chain uses TRBV4-1 with TRBJ2-7; unclear D gene. Germline assignment: CDR1 MGHRA and CDR2 YSYEKL. Trimming removed 0 bases from V and 4 bases from J, with 7 bases in between. There are 13 residues in the CDR3. The CDR3 DNA reads as TGCGCCAGCAGCCAAGAATATGGGTACGAGCAGTACTTC. It is translated as CASSQEYGYEQYF.

V and J are TRBV7-9 and TRBJ2-5; D gene unclear. Germline V CDR1 and CDR2: SEHNR, FQNEAQ (reference sequence). V was trimmed by 5 bases and J by 2 bases, leaving 12 bases between them. The CDR3 has 14 residues. The CDR3 loop reads CASSPEAQQETQYF. For the CDR3, the DNA is TGTGCCAGCAGCCCAGAGGCGCAACAAGAGACCCAGTACTTC. Full variable domain (remainder filled in from reference TRBV7-9 and TRBJ2-5): DTGVSQNPRHKITKRGQNVTFRCDPISEHNRLYWYRQTLGQGPEFLTYFQNEAQLEKSRLLSDRFSAERPKGSFSTLEIQRTEQGDSAMYLCASSPEAQQETQYFGPGTRLLVL.

This clonotype was counted ten times or more. This chain links TRBV5-1 with TRBJ2-1; TRBD2 agrees at 8 bases. The germline V gene has CDR1 SGHRS and CDR2 YFSETQ. Trimming took 4 bases from V and 8 from J; bases not matched to a gene: 5. This CDR3 is 13 amino acids long. The CDR3 coding sequence is TGCGCCAGCAGCATAGCGGGAATGGATGAGCAGTTCTTC. This codes for CASSIAGMDEQFF.

This clonotype was observed many times. Germline and junction disagree at one end, which may indicate a read error. V usage is TRBV27 and J usage is TRBJ2-7; TRBD1 matches 7 bases. The length of the CDR3 is 14 residues. Germline loops: CDR1 MNHEY, CDR2 SMNVEV (reference sequence). The CDR3 loop is CASSRRQGIHEQYF. In DNA form, the CDR3 reads TGTGCCAGCAGTCGACGACAGGGAATACACGAGCAATACTTC.

The V and J genes are TRBV7-3 and TRBJ2-3; TRBD2 aligns across 14 bases. Germline CDR1 SGHTA, CDR2 FQGTGA. The CDR3 totals 18 residues. V was pared by 4 bases and J by 4 bases, with 10 bases of the junction left unmatched. The CDR3 nucleotides read TGTGCCAGCAGCTCCCGCGGGACTAGCGGGAGTTTCGCAGATACGCAGTATTTT. Translation: CASSSRGTSGSFADTQYF.

Comment on this clonotype: At one end the junction does not follow the germline gene, possibly because of a read error. This sequence joins TRBV7-9 and TRBJ2-5; D is tentatively TRBD1 or TRBD2 (6 bases each). CDR1 SEHNR and CDR2 FQNEAQ come from the germline V gene (reference sequence). The CDR3 length is 14 residues. The CDR3: CASSQGQGGETQHF. The CDR3, as DNA: TGTGCCAGCAGTCAGGGGCAGGGAGGCGAGACCCAGCACTTC.

This clonotype appeared once. This clone may be a read error of a much larger clone one base away. V gene TRBV12-3 or TRBV12-4 combines with J gene TRBJ2-2; unclear D gene. Between the trimmed V and J ends, which lost 4 bases and 3 bases, there was a span of 18 bases. CDR3 size: 17 residues. CDR3 nucleotides: TGTGCCAGCAGTTCTCATAACACTGCCGCGGACACCGGGGAGCTGTTTTTT. Its translation is CASSSHNTAADTGELFF.

This clonotype was observed many times. CDR3 DNA sequence: TGTGCCAGCAGGGGGGGCCCGTTTGCCGGGGAGCTGTTTTTT. Translation gives CASRGGPFAGELFF. The chain links TRBV28 to TRBJ2-2; D assignment may be TRBD1 or TRBD2 (6 bases each). V was shortened by 6 bases and J by 6 bases, with 14 bases between the two germline ends. The CDR3 loop spans 14 amino acids. Germline V gene lookup returns CDR1 MDHEN and CDR2 SYDVKM.

This clonotype was seen at least ten times. V is TRBV30 and J is TRBJ2-7; 10 bases are a match to TRBD2. V was pared by 0 bases and J by 3 bases, with 8 bases of the junction left unmatched. CDR1 GTSNPN and CDR2 SVGIG come from the germline V gene (reference sequence). CDR3 length: 16 amino acids. This CDR3 reads CAWSVRERTSGYEQYF. DNA of the CDR3: TGTGCCTGGAGTGTACGGGAAAGGACTAGCGGCTACGAGCAGTACTTC.

Comment on this clonotype: Likely a read error: the CDR3 ends without its conserved phenylalanine or tryptophan. The rearrangement links TRBV28 to TRBJ2-7; a possible D gene is TRBD1 (6 bases). Trimming took 5 bases from V and 4 from J, leaving 9 bases between them. The germline V gene encodes CDR1 MDHEN and CDR2 SYDVKM. The CDR3 loop spans 12 amino acids. The DNA for the CDR3 is TGTGCCAGCAGTAGGGGGATTTACGAGCAGTACCTC. Translation gives CASSRGIYEQYL.

The chain links TRBV5-4 to TRBJ2-2; TRBD2 aligns across 7 bases. Germline V lookup: CDR1 SGHNT, CDR2 YYREEE (reference sequence). The junction had 6 bases not matched to a gene; V was cut back by 4 bases and J by 6 bases. This CDR3 contains 14 residues. CDR3: CASSGQRDSGELFF. The CDR3 DNA is TGTGCCAGCAGCGGCCAGCGGGATTCCGGGGAGCTGTTTTTT.

There are many counts of this clonotype. The chain recombines TRBV2 with TRBJ2-1, with D possibly being TRBD1 (5 bases). The V end was cut by 6 bases, the J end by 4 bases, with 13 bases between. Germline CDR1 is SNHLY and CDR2 is FYNNEI. This CDR3 region has 14 residues. CDR3 amino acids: CASRGIQDYNEQFF. The CDR3 coding sequence is TGTGCCAGCAGGGGGATACAGGATTACAATGAGCAGTTCTTC. The variable domain in full, completed from reference TRBV2 and TRBJ2-1, reads EPEVTQTPSHQVTQMGQEVILRCVPISNHLYFYWYRQILGQKVEFLVSFYNNEISEKSEIFDDQFSVERPDGSNFTLKIRSTKLEDSAMYFCASRGIQDYNEQFFGPGTRLTVL.

Ten or more counts support this clonotype. The genes are TRBV27 and TRBJ2-7, with 9 bases fitting TRBD2. Unmatched junction bases numbered 8, after V lost 5 bases and J lost 0 bases. CDR1 is MNHEY, CDR2 SMNVEV, per germline (reference sequence). This CDR3 is 16 amino acids long. CDR3 in amino acids: CASSPESGRPSYEQYF. The CDR3 DNA follows: TGTGCCAGCAGTCCCGAAAGCGGGAGGCCCTCCTACGAGCAGTACTTC.